Sequencing of this T cell receptor beta chain was carried out in a study of T cell changes during pregnancy in multiple sclerosis. The germline V gene has CDR1 MNHNY and CDR2 SVGAGI (reference sequence). J lost 6 bases, V lost 2 bases, and 8 bases had no gene match. This CDR3 comprises 16 residues. Sequencing was performed with immunoSEQ multiplex PCR; in TCRdb, only in-frame clones are kept and a portion is missing. The sample has tens of thousands of clones, around 90% seen once. The starting material was peripheral blood, obtained in the second trimester of pregnancy. This sequence originates from a female donor with multiple sclerosis, enrolled in a pregnancy study. This chain uses TRBV6-6 with TRBJ2-1; 9 nucleotides agree with TRBD2. The CDR3 nucleotides read TGTGCCAGCAGTTACCTTACTAGCGGGCAATTCAATGAGCAGTTCTTC. Protein sequence: CASSYLTSGQFNEQFF.